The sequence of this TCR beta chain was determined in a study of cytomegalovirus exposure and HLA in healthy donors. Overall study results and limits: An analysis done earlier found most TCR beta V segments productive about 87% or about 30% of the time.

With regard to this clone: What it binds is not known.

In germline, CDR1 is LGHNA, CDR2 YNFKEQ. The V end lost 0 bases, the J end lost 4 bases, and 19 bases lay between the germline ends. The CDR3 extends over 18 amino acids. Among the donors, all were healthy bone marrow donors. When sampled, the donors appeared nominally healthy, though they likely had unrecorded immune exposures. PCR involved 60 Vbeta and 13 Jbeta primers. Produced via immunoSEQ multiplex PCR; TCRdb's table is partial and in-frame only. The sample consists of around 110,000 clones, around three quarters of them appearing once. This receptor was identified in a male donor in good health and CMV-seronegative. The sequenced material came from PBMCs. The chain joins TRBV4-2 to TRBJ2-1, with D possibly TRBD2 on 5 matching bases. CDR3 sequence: CASSQDVGASSLYNEQFF. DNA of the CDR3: TGTGCCAGCAGCCAAGATGTGGGCGCTAGCAGCCTATACAATGAGCAGTTCTTC.